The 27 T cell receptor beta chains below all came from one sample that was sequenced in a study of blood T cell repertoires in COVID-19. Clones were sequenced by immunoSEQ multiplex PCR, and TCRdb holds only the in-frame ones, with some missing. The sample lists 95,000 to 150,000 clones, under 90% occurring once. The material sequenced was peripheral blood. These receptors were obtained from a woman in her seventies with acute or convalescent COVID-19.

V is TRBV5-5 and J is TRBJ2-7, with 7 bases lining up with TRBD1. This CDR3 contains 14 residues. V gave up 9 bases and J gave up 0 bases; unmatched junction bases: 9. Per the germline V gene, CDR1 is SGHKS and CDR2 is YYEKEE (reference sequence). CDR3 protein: CATYPGDSSYEQYF. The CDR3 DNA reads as TGTGCCACTTACCCAGGGGACAGCTCCTACGAGCAGTACTTC.

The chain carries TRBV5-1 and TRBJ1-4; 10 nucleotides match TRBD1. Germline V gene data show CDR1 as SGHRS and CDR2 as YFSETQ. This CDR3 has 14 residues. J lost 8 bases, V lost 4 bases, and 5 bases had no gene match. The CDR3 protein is CASSVGQGVEKLFF. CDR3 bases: TGCGCCAGCAGCGTTGGACAGGGGGTCGAAAAACTGTTTTTT.

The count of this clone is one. CDR3 sequence: CAISESPRGPYGYTF. The CDR3 DNA sequence: TGTGCCATCAGTGAGTCCCCGCGGGGCCCCTATGGCTACACCTTC. The gene calls are TRBV10-3 and TRBJ1-2, with a possible D match to TRBD1 (5 bases). The CDR3 contains 15 residues. Germline CDR1 ENHRY, CDR2 SYGVKD. Trimming removed 0 bases from V and 4 bases from J, with 12 bases in between.

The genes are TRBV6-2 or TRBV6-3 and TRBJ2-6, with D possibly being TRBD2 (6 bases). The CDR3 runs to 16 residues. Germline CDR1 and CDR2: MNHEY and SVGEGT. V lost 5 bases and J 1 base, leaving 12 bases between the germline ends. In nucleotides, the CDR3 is TGTGCCAGCAGTCGCTTTGGGGGGTCTGGGGCCAACGTCCTGACTTTC. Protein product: CASSRFGGSGANVLTF.

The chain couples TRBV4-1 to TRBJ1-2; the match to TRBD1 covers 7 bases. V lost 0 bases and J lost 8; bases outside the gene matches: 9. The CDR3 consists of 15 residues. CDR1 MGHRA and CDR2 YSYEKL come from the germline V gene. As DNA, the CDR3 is TGCGCCAGCAGCCAAGAAAGCGCGGCAGGGGGAGGCTACACCTTC. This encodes CASSQESAAGGGYTF.

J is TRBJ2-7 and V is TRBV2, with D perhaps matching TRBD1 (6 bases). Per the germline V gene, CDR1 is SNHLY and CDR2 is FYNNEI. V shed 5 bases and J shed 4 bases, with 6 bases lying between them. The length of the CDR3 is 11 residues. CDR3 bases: TGTGCCAGCAGTCAGGGGTACGAGCAGTACTTC. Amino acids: CASSQGYEQYF.

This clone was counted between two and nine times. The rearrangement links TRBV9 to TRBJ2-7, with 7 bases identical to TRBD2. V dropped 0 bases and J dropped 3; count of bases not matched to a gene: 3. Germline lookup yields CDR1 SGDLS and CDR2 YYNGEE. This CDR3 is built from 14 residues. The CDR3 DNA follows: TGTGCCAGCAGCGTAGGAGCGGGAAACTACGAGCAGTACTTC. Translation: CASSVGAGNYEQYF.

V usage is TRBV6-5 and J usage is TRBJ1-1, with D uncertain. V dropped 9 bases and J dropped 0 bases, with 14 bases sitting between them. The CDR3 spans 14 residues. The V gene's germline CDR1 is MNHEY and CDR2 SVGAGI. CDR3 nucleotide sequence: TGTGCCAGTTGGTGGGGAGAAATGAACACTGAAGCTTTCTTT. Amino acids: CASWWGEMNTEAFF.

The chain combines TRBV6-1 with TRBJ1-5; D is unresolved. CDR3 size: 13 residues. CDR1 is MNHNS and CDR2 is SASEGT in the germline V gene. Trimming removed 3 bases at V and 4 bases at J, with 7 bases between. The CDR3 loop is CASSERGNQPQHF. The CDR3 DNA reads TGTGCCAGCAGTGAGCGAGGAAATCAGCCCCAGCATTTT.

CDR3 coding DNA: TGTGCTAGTGGTTCGGGACTAGACTCCTACAATGAGCAGTTCTTC. Translating gives CASGSGLDSYNEQFF. The chain joins TRBV12-5 to TRBJ2-1, with TRBD2 matching 8 bases. CDR1 LGHNT and CDR2 FRNRAP come from the germline V gene. The CDR3 runs to 15 residues. J lost 0 bases, V lost 4 bases, and 2 bases had no gene match.

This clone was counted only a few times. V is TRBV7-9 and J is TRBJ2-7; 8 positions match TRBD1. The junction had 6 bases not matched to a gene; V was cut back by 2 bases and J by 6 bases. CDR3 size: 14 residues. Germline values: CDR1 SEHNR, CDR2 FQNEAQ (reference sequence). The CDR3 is CASSLPGGLLEQYF. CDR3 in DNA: TGTGCCAGCAGCTTACCAGGGGGCCTCCTCGAGCAGTACTTC.

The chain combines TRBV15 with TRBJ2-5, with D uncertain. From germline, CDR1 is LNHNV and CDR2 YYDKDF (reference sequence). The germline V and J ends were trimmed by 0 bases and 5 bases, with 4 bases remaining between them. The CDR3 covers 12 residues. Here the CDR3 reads CATSRDVETQYF. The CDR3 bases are TGTGCCACCAGCAGAGACGTCGAGACCCAGTACTTC.

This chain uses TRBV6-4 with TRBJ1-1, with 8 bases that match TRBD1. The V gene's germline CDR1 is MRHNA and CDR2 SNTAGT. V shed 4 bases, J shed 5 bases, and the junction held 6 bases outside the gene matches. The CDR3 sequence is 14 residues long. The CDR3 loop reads CASSATGERTEAFF. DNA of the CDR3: TGTGCCAGCAGTGCGACAGGGGAGAGAACTGAAGCTTTCTTT.

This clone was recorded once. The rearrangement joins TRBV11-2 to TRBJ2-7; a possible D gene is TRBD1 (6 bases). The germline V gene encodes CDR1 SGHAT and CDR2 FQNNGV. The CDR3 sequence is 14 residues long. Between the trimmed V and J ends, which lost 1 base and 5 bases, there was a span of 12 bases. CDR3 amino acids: CASSLATGIDEQYF. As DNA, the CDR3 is TGTGCCAGCAGCTTAGCTACAGGGATAGACGAGCAGTACTTC.

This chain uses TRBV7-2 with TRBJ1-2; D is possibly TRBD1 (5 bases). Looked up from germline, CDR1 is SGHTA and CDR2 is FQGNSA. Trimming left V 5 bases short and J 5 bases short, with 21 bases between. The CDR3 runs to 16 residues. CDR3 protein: CASSPRGGRTIYGYTF. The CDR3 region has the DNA TGTGCCAGCAGCCCTAGGGGCGGCCGCACAATATATGGCTACACCTTC.

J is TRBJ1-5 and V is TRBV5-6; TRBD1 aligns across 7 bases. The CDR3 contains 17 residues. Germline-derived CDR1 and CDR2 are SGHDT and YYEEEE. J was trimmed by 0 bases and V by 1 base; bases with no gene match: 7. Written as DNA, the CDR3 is TGTGCCAGCAGCTTGAAGACAGGGCGATATAGCAATCAGCCCCAGCATTTT. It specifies CASSLKTGRYSNQPQHF. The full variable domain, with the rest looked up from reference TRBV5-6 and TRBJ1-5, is DAGVTQSPTHLIKTRGQQVTLRCSPKSGHDTVSWYQQALGQGPQFIFQYYEEEERQRGNFPDRFSGHQFPNYSSELNVNALLLGDSALYLCASSLKTGRYSNQPQHFGDGTRLSIL.

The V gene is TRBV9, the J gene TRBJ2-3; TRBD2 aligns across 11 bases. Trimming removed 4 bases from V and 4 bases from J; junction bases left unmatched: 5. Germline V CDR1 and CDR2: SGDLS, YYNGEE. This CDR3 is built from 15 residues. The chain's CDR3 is CASSIAGGQADTQYF. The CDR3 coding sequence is TGTGCCAGCAGCATAGCGGGGGGGCAGGCAGATACGCAGTATTTT.

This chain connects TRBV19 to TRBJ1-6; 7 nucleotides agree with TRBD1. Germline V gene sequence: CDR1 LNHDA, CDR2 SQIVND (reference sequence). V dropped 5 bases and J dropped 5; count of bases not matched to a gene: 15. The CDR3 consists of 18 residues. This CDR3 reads CASSPLGQAGTNNSPLHF. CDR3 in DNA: TGTGCCAGTAGTCCCCTCGGACAGGCAGGAACTAATAATTCACCCCTCCACTTT.

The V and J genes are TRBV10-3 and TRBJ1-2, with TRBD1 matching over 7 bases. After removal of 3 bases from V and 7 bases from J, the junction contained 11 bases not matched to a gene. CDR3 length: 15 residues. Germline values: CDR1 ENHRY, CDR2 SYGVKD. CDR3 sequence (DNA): TGTGCCATCAGTGAACGGGGAACAGGGGAGGTTGGCTACACCTTC. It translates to CAISERGTGEVGYTF.

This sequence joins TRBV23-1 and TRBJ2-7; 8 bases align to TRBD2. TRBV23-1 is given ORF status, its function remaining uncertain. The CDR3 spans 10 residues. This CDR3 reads CPQLAGRQYV. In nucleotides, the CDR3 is TGCCCCCAGCTAGCGGGTAGGCAGTACGTC.

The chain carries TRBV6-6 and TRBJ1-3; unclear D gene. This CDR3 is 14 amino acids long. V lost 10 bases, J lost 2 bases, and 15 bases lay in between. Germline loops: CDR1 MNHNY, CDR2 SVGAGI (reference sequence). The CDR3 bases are TGTGCCACCACTGAGGGCGTCCCTGGAAACACCATATATTTT. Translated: CATTEGVPGNTIYF.

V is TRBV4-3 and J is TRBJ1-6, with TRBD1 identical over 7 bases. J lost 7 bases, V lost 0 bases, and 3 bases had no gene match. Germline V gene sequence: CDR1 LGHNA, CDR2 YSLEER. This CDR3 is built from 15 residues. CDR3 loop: CASSQETGRNSPLHF. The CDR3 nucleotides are TGCGCCAGCAGCCAAGAGACAGGGAGGAATTCACCCCTCCACTTT.

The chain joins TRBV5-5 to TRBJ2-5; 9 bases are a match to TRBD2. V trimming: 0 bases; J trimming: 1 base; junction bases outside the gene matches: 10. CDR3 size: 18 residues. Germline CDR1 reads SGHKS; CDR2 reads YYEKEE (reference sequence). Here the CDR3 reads CASSLVQRGAPLQETQYF. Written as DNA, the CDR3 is TGTGCCAGCAGCTTGGTACAGCGGGGGGCACCACTCCAAGAGACCCAGTACTTC.

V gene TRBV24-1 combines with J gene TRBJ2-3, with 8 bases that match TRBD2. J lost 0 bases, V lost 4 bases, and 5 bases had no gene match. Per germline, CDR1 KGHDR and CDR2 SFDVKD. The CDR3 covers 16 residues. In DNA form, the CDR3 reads TGTGCCACCAGTGACCGCGGGGGGTATAGCACAGATACGCAGTATTTT. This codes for CATSDRGGYSTDTQYF.

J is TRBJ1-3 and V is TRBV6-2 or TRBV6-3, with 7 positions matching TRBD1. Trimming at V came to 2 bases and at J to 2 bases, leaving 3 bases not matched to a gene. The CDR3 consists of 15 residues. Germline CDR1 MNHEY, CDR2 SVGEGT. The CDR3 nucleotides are TGTGCCAGCAGTTACGGCCAGGGGGCTGGAAACACCATATATTTT. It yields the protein CASSYGQGAGNTIYF.

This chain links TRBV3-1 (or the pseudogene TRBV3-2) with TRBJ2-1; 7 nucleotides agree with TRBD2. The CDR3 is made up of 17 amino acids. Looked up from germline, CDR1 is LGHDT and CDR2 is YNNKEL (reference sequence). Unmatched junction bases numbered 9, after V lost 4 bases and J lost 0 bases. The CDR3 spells CASSRRGTTHSYNEQFF. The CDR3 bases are TGTGCCAGCAGCCGACGCGGGACTACCCACTCCTACAATGAGCAGTTCTTC.

The CDR3 DNA reads TGTGCCAGCACCTTAGGGGATTGGAACACTGAAGCTTTCTTT. It codes for CASTLGDWNTEAFF. J is TRBJ1-1 and V is TRBV5-6, with D perhaps TRBD1 (5 bases). Germline values: CDR1 SGHDT, CDR2 YYEEEE. Trimming removed 6 bases at V and 1 base at J, with 13 bases between. CDR3 length equals 14 residues.